The 22 T cell receptor beta chains listed next were all sequenced from one sample in a study of human T cells and chemical hapten exposure. As to time point: patch test 2, 6 weeks after DPC sensitization. This sample's treatment: therapeutic diphenylcyclopropenone sensitization with weekly scalp DPC. TCRdb ran MiXCR on the RACE reads and lists one entry per CDR3 protein. The sample shows 75,000 to 95,000 distinct CDR3 sequences, approximately 10% of them seen only once. This material consisted of whole blood, taken in connection with sensitization to the hapten diphenylcyclopropenone (DPC). These receptors were taken from a man aged 35 to 55 with alopecia areata. Some clones in this sample may be carry-over from other donors' samples.

This chain connects TRBV18 to TRBJ1-2; TRBD1 is a possible D gene (6 bases). V lost 3 bases, J lost 8 bases, and 16 bases lay in between. Germline V lookup: CDR1 KGHSH, CDR2 LQKENI. This CDR3 has 14 residues. The CDR3 loop is CASSPTGAVGGYTF. The CDR3 DNA sequence: TGTGCCAGCTCACCCACGGGGGCAGTAGGCGGCTACACCTTC.

This clonotype was seen more than once but under ten times. The chain couples TRBV29-1 to TRBJ2-3; 16 bases map to TRBD2. The V and J ends lost 6 bases and 3 bases, in that order; junction bases with no gene match: 12. CDR3 length: 18 residues. Germline CDR1 reads SQVTM; CDR2 reads ANQGSEA. The DNA for the CDR3 is TGCAGCGTGACGGGACTAGCGGGAGGGCCAAGGAAGACAGATACGCAGTATTTT. Translated: CSVTGLAGGPRKTDTQYF.

The chain recombines TRBV6-2 or TRBV6-3 with TRBJ2-2; 8 bases line up with TRBD1. V was pared by 7 bases and J by 3 bases, with 7 bases of the junction left unmatched. The CDR3 has 15 residues. Germline CDR1 is MNHEY and CDR2 is SVGEGT. The CDR3 coding sequence is TGTGCCAGCAAGGGGGGACAGGCTTACACCGGGGAGCTGTTTTTT. Translating it yields CASKGGQAYTGELFF.

This clonotype was seen only a few times. The chain joins TRBV20-1 to TRBJ2-1; 8 bases map to TRBD2. The CDR3 has 17 residues. Germline loops: CDR1 DFQATT, CDR2 SNEGSKA (reference sequence). V shed 1 base and J 2 bases; nucleotides not matched to a gene: 10. The CDR3 is CSARVGWREDPYNEQFF. The DNA of the CDR3 is TGCAGTGCTAGAGTAGGATGGCGGGAGGACCCCTACAATGAGCAGTTCTTC.

The chain links TRBV6-2 or TRBV6-3 to TRBJ2-3; D ambiguous. The CDR3 runs to 15 residues. The ends were cut back, 2 bases at V and 5 bases at J, with 14 bases in the middle. Germline V lookup: CDR1 MNHEY, CDR2 SVGEGT. The CDR3 coding sequence is TGTGCCAGCAGTTACGGTGGCAGTTTCAGAGATACGCAGTATTTT. It codes for CASSYGGSFRDTQYF.

This sequence joins TRBV5-4 and TRBJ2-3, with 12 bases lining up with TRBD2. The germline V gene encodes CDR1 SGHNT and CDR2 YYREEE (reference sequence). Unmatched junction bases numbered 8, after V lost 1 base and J lost 2 bases. The CDR3 spans 18 residues. CDR3 loop: CASSLQLAGGPFTDTQYF. As DNA, the CDR3 is TGTGCCAGCAGCTTGCAGCTAGCGGGAGGGCCGTTCACAGATACGCAGTATTTT.

This clonotype has a count of ten or more. V usage is TRBV29-1 and J usage is TRBJ2-5; D gene ambiguous. Per the germline V gene, CDR1 is SQVTM and CDR2 is ANQGSEA. With 3 bases removed from V and 6 bases from J, the gap between germline ends came to 8 bases. The CDR3 has 11 residues. In nucleotides, the CDR3 is TGCAGCGTTGACAGGATGAAGACCCAGTACTTC. It yields the protein CSVDRMKTQYF.

Ten or more counts support this clonotype. The chain uses TRBV20-1 and TRBJ1-2; possible D gene TRBD1, 5 bases. Looked up from germline, CDR1 is DFQATT and CDR2 is SNEGSKA (reference sequence). The CDR3 has 13 amino acids. Deletions cut 6 bases from V and 1 base from J, with 12 bases between. The DNA of the CDR3 is TGCAGTGCGCGGGACCAGCTTAACTATGGCTACACCTTC. Protein: CSARDQLNYGYTF.

At least ten counts were recorded for this clonotype. The chain joins TRBV3-1 to TRBJ2-2; a possible D gene is TRBD2 (5 bases). Germline V lookup: CDR1 LGHDT, CDR2 YNNKEL (reference sequence). V was shortened by 3 bases and J by 5 bases, with 10 bases between the two germline ends. The CDR3 spans 14 residues. The CDR3 nucleotides are TGTGCCAGCAGCCAGTCGCCGGGGACCGGGGAGCTGTTTTTT. Amino acid sequence: CASSQSPGTGELFF.

This clonotype was seen a handful of times. V and J are TRBV7-9 and TRBJ2-3, with D unclear. Trimming pared 0 bases from V and 4 bases from J, leaving 8 bases between. This CDR3 is 14 amino acids long. Germline-derived CDR1 and CDR2 are SEHNR and FQNEAQ (reference sequence). Written as DNA, the CDR3 is TGTGCCAGCAGCTTAGCGGGAACTGCAGATACGCAGTATTTT. It encodes CASSLAGTADTQYF. The complete variable domain, with remaining parts taken from reference TRBV7-9 and TRBJ2-3, reads DTGVSQNPRHKITKRGQNVTFRCDPISEHNRLYWYRQTLGQGPEFLTYFQNEAQLEKSRLLSDRFSAERPKGSFSTLEIQRTEQGDSAMYLCASSLAGTADTQYFGPGTRLTVL.

This clonotype was detected many times. In nucleotides, the CDR3 is TGTGCCAGCAGCCATTCGGTAGGGAGAATTTACGAGCAGTACGTC. Residues: CASSHSVGRIYEQYV. The gene calls are TRBV14 and TRBJ2-7, with D possibly being TRBD2 (5 bases). Deletions cut 3 bases from V and 4 bases from J, with 16 bases between. CDR3 size: 15 residues. Looked up from germline, CDR1 is SGHDN and CDR2 is FVKESK.

This rearrangement joins TRBV24-1 to TRBJ2-1; D perhaps matches TRBD1 (5 bases). This CDR3 has 16 amino acids. V lost 4 bases to trimming and J lost 3 bases, with 15 bases between them. Germline lookup yields CDR1 KGHDR and CDR2 SFDVKD. Here the CDR3 reads CATSDVQGQLYNEQFF. In DNA, the CDR3 is TGTGCCACCAGTGACGTTCAGGGCCAACTCTACAATGAGCAGTTCTTC.

The sample holds many counts of this clonotype. V gene TRBV6-5 combines with J gene TRBJ1-1, with D unresolved. Germline V CDR1 and CDR2: MNHEY, SVGAGI. The CDR3 runs 12 residues. Trimming took 5 bases from V and 1 from J, leaving 5 bases between them. The CDR3 DNA reads as TGTGCCAGCAGTCGACAGAACACTGAAGCTTTCTTT. Translation gives CASSRQNTEAFF.

V gene TRBV19 combines with J gene TRBJ2-1; 8 bases line up with TRBD1. Germline V gives CDR1 LNHDA, CDR2 SQIVND (reference sequence). CDR3 size: 14 residues. Unmatched junction bases numbered 7, after V lost 5 bases and J lost 7 bases. The CDR3: CASSADRGRNEQFF. The CDR3 DNA sequence: TGTGCCAGTAGTGCCGACAGGGGTCGGAATGAGCAGTTCTTC.

This clonotype has ten or more counts. CDR3 sequence reads: CASSITDNQPQHF. The CDR3 coding sequence is TGTGCCAGTAGTATTACAGATAATCAGCCCCAGCATTTT. This sequence joins TRBV19 and TRBJ1-5; D is uncertain. The germline CDR1 and CDR2 sequences are LNHDA and SQIVND (reference sequence). V was clipped by 3 bases and J by 4 bases, with 7 bases between them. This CDR3 comprises 13 residues. The full variable domain, rest sourced from reference TRBV19 and TRBJ1-5, is DGGITQSPKYLFRKEGQNVTLSCEQNLNHDAMYWYRQDPGQGLRLIYYSQIVNDFQKGDIAEGYSVSREKKESFPLTVTSAQKNPTAFYLCASSITDNQPQHFGDGTRLSIL.

This clonotype was seen repeatedly, ten times or more. V is TRBV12-3 or TRBV12-4 and J is TRBJ2-7; D gene unclear. The CDR3 totals 12 residues. Trimming left V 6 bases short and J 3 bases short, with 9 bases between. The CDR3 DNA sequence: TGTGCCAGCAGCTTCGCCCGCTACGAGCAGTACTTC. This gives the protein CASSFARYEQYF.

There are many counts of this clonotype. The gene calls are TRBV4-2 and TRBJ2-3; 8 bases are a match to TRBD2. Germline CDR1 is LGHNA and CDR2 is YNFKEQ. With V trimmed by 11 bases and J by 3 bases, 4 bases remained unmatched. The CDR3 loop spans 12 amino acids. The CDR3 is CAAGGPTDTQYF. The CDR3 bases are TGTGCCGCGGGGGGTCCAACAGATACGCAGTATTTT.

This clonotype was seen only a few times. The rearrangement joins TRBV15 to TRBJ2-6, with no clear D. CDR3 length: 14 residues. Deletions cut 6 bases from V and 2 bases from J, with 8 bases between. The germline CDR1 and CDR2 sequences are LNHNV and YYDKDF (reference sequence). CDR3 in DNA: TGTGCCACCAGAAGGGCAGCTGGGGCCAACGTCCTGACTTTC. This gives the protein CATRRAAGANVLTF.

This clonotype was counted between two and nine times. The chain combines TRBV9 with TRBJ1-2, with 11 nucleotides matching TRBD1. Trimming cost V 3 bases and J 8 bases; bases outside gene matches: 3. The CDR3 contains 13 residues. Germline V gives CDR1 SGDLS, CDR2 YYNGEE. The CDR3 DNA reads as TGTGCCAGCAGCGGATGGACAGGGGGCGGCTACACCTTC. Protein sequence: CASSGWTGGGYTF. Full variable domain (missing parts from reference TRBV9 and TRBJ1-2): DSGVTQTPKHLITATGQRVTLRCSPRSGDLSVYWYQQSLDQGLQFLIQYYNGEERAKGNILERFSAQQFPDLHSELNLSSLELGDSALYFCASSGWTGGGYTFGSGTRLTVV.

This clonotype occurred a few times. The V and J genes are TRBV20-1 and TRBJ2-4; TRBD2 might be the D (6 bases). V was pared by 5 bases and J by 2 bases, with 16 bases between. The CDR3 runs 15 residues. In germline, CDR1 is DFQATT, CDR2 SNEGSKA (reference sequence). CDR3 nucleotides: TGCAGTGCTCCCGCGGCGGGGCTATCCAAAAACATTCAGTACTTC. Amino acids: CSAPAAGLSKNIQYF.

This clonotype was counted between two and nine times. This chain uses TRBV11-3 with TRBJ2-5; D is possibly TRBD2 (6 bases). With 1 base removed from V and 4 bases from J, the gap between germline ends came to 13 bases. Germline V gene lookup returns CDR1 SGHNT and CDR2 YENEEA. The CDR3 extends over 15 amino acids. Here the CDR3 reads CASSLGDSLTETQYF. CDR3 coding DNA: TGTGCCAGCAGCTTAGGGGACTCTCTGACAGAGACCCAGTACTTC.

This clonotype was counted only a few times. The chain is built from TRBV7-2 and TRBJ1-5, with D possibly TRBD1 on 5 matching bases. Between the trimmed V and J ends, which lost 1 base and 6 bases, there was a span of 13 bases. From germline, CDR1 is SGHTA and CDR2 FQGNSA. The length of the CDR3 is 15 residues. The CDR3 region has the DNA TGTGCCAGCAGCTTAGGTTGGGGGGGGGGTCAGCCCCAGCATTTT. Its translation: CASSLGWGGGQPQHF. The full variable domain, in which reference TRBV7-2 and TRBJ1-5 provide the parts outside the CDR3, is GAGVSQSPSNKVTEKGKDVELRCDPISGHTALYWYRQSLGQGLEFLIYFQGNSAPDKSGLPSDRFSAERTGGSVSTLTIQRTQQEDSAVYLCASSLGWGGGQPQHFGDGTRLSIL.